This section outlines one T cell receptor beta chain sequence together with its context. V was trimmed by 5 bases and J by 10 bases, leaving 12 bases between them. The CDR3 is 12 residues long. Germline V lookup: CDR1 SGHTA, CDR2 FQGTGA. Clones were read by immunoSEQ multiplex PCR, and TCRdb kept only the in-frame ones, dropping some. This table holds more than 50,000 clones, roughly 85% found once. The sample originates from a study of OX40 agonist ivuxolimab in advanced cancers. This sequence was found in an adult with an advanced solid tumor such as melanoma, head and neck, liver or kidney cancer. V and J are TRBV7-3 and TRBJ2-1; D gene ambiguous. Sequencing used CD4+ or CD8+ T cells sorted from blood, obtained in a trial of the OX40 agonist ivuxolimab. CDR3 loop: CASSATSTEQFF. The CDR3 bases are TGTGCCAGCAGCGCGACCTCGACGGAGCAGTTCTTC.